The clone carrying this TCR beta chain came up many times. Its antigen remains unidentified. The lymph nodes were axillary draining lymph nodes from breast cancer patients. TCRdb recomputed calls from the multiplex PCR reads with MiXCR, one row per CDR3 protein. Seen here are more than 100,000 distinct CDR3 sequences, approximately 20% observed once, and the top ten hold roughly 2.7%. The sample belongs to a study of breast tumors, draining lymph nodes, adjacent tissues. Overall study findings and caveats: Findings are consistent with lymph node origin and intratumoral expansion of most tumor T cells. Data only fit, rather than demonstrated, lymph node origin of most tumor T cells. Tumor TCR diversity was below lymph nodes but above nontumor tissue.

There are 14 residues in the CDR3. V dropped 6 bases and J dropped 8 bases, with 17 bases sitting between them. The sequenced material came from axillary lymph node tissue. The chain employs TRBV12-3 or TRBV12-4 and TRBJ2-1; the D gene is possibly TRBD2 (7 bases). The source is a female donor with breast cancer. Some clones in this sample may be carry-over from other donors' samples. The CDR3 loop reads CASSPRGGLDEQFF. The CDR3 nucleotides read TGTGCCAGCAGCCCCAGGGGAGGGTTGGATGAGCAGTTCTTC.